This passage covers 5 T cell receptor beta chains from one sample sequenced in a study of cytomegalovirus exposure and HLA in healthy donors. 60 Vbeta and 13 Jbeta primers were used in PCR. Here immunoSEQ multiplex PCR was the method, and the copy in TCRdb shows in-frame clones only, minus some. The data show some 150,000 clones, with almost 85% seen just once and about 1.5% held by the top ten. Sequencing was done on a sample of PBMCs. The receptors were gathered from a man aged 25-40 years in good health and CMV-seropositive.

This clone showed up just a few times. The CDR3 is CASSPDSGLYEQYF. The CDR3 DNA reads as TGCGCCAGCAGCCCAGATAGCGGGCTCTACGAGCAGTACTTC. The chain carries TRBV5-1 and TRBJ2-5, with 7 positions matching TRBD2. The tail of the sequence fits TRBJ2-7 better, so the J call may be wrong. Germline CDR1 reads SGHRS; CDR2 reads YFSETQ. This CDR3 contains 14 residues.

In nucleotides, the CDR3 is TGTGCCAGTAGTACCCAACAGGGAGTCTTTTCGGAAAAACTGTTTTTT. It encodes CASSTQQGVFSEKLFF. The chain has TRBV19 and TRBJ1-4; tentative D call: TRBD1 (6 bases). The CDR3 has 16 amino acids. V was clipped by 4 bases and J by 8 bases, with 20 bases between them. From germline, CDR1 is LNHDA and CDR2 SQIVND (reference sequence).

The chain links TRBV2 to TRBJ2-5; the D is unclear. The J call may be incorrect, as the DNA end agrees better with TRBJ2-7. The CDR3 has 14 amino acids. In germline, CDR1 is SNHLY, CDR2 FYNNEI. The CDR3 is CASSEQVSSYEQYF. The CDR3 bases are TGTGCCAGCAGTGAACAGGTCAGCTCCTACGAGCAGTACTTC.

The V and J genes are TRBV19 and TRBJ2-7; no reliable D call. Germline loops: CDR1 LNHDA, CDR2 SQIVND (reference sequence). CDR3 length: 17 amino acids. Trimming removed 0 bases from V and 5 bases from J, with 20 bases in between. The CDR3 is CASSIESVTGLSHEQYF. CDR3 DNA: TGTGCCAGTAGTATAGAGTCAGTTACGGGTTTGAGCCACGAGCAGTACTTC.

The chain links TRBV10-1 to TRBJ2-3; D is ambiguous. V was trimmed by 11 bases and J by 0 bases, leaving 12 bases between them. Germline V gives CDR1 WNHNN, CDR2 SYGVQD (reference sequence). This CDR3 is 13 amino acids long. The CDR3 coding sequence is TGCGCCGCCCTTGAGAGGAGCACAGATACGCAGTATTTT. Translating it yields CAALERSTDTQYF.